These 17 T cell receptor beta chains came from one sample sequenced in a study of T cell responses to AZD1222 COVID-19 vaccine. Generated by immunoSEQ multiplex PCR, the TCRdb table keeps only in-frame clones and is missing some. The sample consists of some 150,000 clones, about 90% of them appearing once. Sequenced material: peripheral blood, taken on day 0 of AZD1222 vaccination. These receptors were taken from an adult in good health.

This clone showed up just a few times. V gene TRBV19 combines with J gene TRBJ1-1, with unresolved D. CDR3 length equals 13 residues. CDR1 is LNHDA and CDR2 is SQIVND in the germline V gene (reference sequence). V lost 3 bases and J 6 bases, leaving 11 bases between the germline ends. CDR3 nucleotide sequence: TGTGCCAGTAGTATGGGTGGAAAGGCTGAAGCTTTCTTT. Its protein product is CASSMGGKAEAFF.

The chain recombines TRBV5-6 with TRBJ2-3; 8 bases match TRBD2. V trimming: 0 bases; J trimming: 4 bases; junction bases outside the gene matches: 10. The CDR3 spans 17 residues. Germline-derived CDR1 and CDR2 are SGHDT and YYEEEE. The CDR3, as DNA: TGTGCCAGCAGCTTGGTGGGCGGGGGGCCCTTCGCAGATACGCAGTATTTT. This encodes CASSLVGGGPFADTQYF.

The CDR3 is CASTPYQGGRSYNEQFF. CDR3 coding DNA: TGTGCCAGCACTCCCTACCAGGGGGGTAGGTCCTACAATGAGCAGTTCTTC. The chain employs TRBV28 and TRBJ2-1, with D perhaps matching TRBD1 (7 bases). V was pared by 7 bases and J by 1 base, with 20 bases between. Germline V lookup: CDR1 MDHEN, CDR2 SYDVKM. The CDR3 sequence is 17 residues long.

This sequence joins TRBV28 and TRBJ2-3, with 7 bases that match TRBD2. Germline lookup yields CDR1 MDHEN and CDR2 SYDVKM. V lost 3 bases to trimming and J lost 3 bases; unmatched junction nucleotides: 6. CDR3 length equals 15 residues. The CDR3 reads CASSFVGGRTDTQYF. Here the CDR3 DNA reads TGTGCCAGCAGTTTTGTGGGAGGGCGGACAGATACGCAGTATTTT. Variable domain in full (rest from reference TRBV28 and TRBJ2-3): DVKVTQSSRYLVKRTGEKVFLECVQDMDHENMFWYRQDPGLGLRLIYFSYDVKMKEKGDIPEGYSVSREKKERFSLILESASTNQTSMYLCASSFVGGRTDTQYFGPGTRLTVL.

The J gene is TRBJ2-7, the V gene TRBV7-8; tentatively, D is TRBD2 (6 bases). Germline-derived CDR1 and CDR2 are SGHVS and FQNEAQ. V was shortened by 5 bases and J by 3 bases, with 20 bases between the two germline ends. CDR3 size: 16 residues. The CDR3, as DNA: TGTGCCAGCAGCCCCTGGTGGGACTCAAGGCTCTACGAGCAGTACTTC. This codes for CASSPWWDSRLYEQYF.

This CDR3 is CASSDRYRGQETQYF. In nucleotides, the CDR3 is TGCGCCAGCAGCGACCGCTACAGGGGACAAGAGACCCAGTACTTC. The gene calls are TRBV5-1 and TRBJ2-5, with TRBD1 matching 7 bases. CDR1 is SGHRS and CDR2 is YFSETQ in the germline V gene. This CDR3 region has 15 residues. The V and J ends lost 4 bases and 2 bases, in that order; junction bases with no gene match: 8.

This rearrangement joins TRBV5-4 to TRBJ2-7; possible D gene TRBD2, 5 bases. From germline, CDR1 is SGHNT and CDR2 YYREEE (reference sequence). The CDR3 runs to 14 residues. The germline V and J ends were trimmed by 4 bases and 0 bases, with 11 bases remaining between them. The CDR3 coding sequence is TGTGCCAGCAGCCGGGGAATCAGCTCCTACGAGCAGTACTTC. It specifies CASSRGISSYEQYF.

The V call is TRBV11-2, the J call TRBJ2-1, with 10 bases identical to TRBD1. Trimming at V came to 3 bases and at J to 4 bases, leaving 12 bases not matched to a gene. Germline CDR1 reads SGHAT; CDR2 reads FQNNGV. The CDR3 loop spans 18 amino acids. The CDR3 here is CASSFDKGQGVRYNEQFF. CDR3 coding DNA: TGTGCCAGCAGCTTCGATAAAGGACAGGGGGTAAGGTACAATGAGCAGTTCTTC.

The J gene is TRBJ2-1, the V gene TRBV7-2; 10 bases line up with TRBD1. The CDR3 covers 14 residues. Germline-derived CDR1 and CDR2 are SGHTA and FQGNSA. The V and J ends lost 5 bases and 5 bases, in that order; junction bases with no gene match: 3. The chain's CDR3 is CASSRTGGNNEQFF. The CDR3 DNA reads as TGTGCCAGCAGCCGGACAGGGGGGAACAATGAGCAGTTCTTC.

J is TRBJ1-1 and V is TRBV2; tentatively, D is TRBD1 (6 bases). V gave up 10 bases and J gave up 1 base, with 13 bases separating them. This CDR3 contains 13 residues. Germline CDR1 reads SNHLY; CDR2 reads FYNNEI. This chain's CDR3 is CATYRARNTEAFF. DNA of the CDR3: TGTGCCACCTACAGGGCGCGGAACACTGAAGCTTTCTTT.

The chain employs TRBV12-5 and TRBJ1-3; weak D call: TRBD1 (5 bases). This CDR3 region has 17 residues. The germline gives CDR1 LGHNT, CDR2 FRNRAP. V gave up 6 bases and J gave up 4 bases, with 22 bases separating them. The CDR3 loop is CASGPEVLRGGGNTIYF. CDR3 bases: TGTGCTAGTGGCCCGGAAGTTTTGAGGGGAGGAGGAAACACCATATATTTT.

The V and J genes are TRBV2 and TRBJ1-5; 8 positions agree with TRBD1. Trimming cost V 6 bases and J 6 bases; bases outside gene matches: 7. Germline V gene sequence: CDR1 SNHLY, CDR2 FYNNEI. The CDR3 totals 14 residues. CDR3 loop: CASRSDRVGQPQHF. CDR3 in DNA: TGTGCCAGCAGATCGGACAGGGTCGGTCAGCCCCAGCATTTT.

V gene TRBV11-2 combines with J gene TRBJ2-7; weak D call: TRBD1 (5 bases). From germline, CDR1 is SGHAT and CDR2 FQNNGV. V lost 1 base to trimming and J lost 0 bases, with 10 bases between them. The CDR3 totals 15 residues. CDR3 sequence reads: CASSLVRALSYEQYF. CDR3 coding DNA: TGTGCCAGCAGCTTAGTCAGGGCCCTCTCCTACGAGCAGTACTTC.

V gene TRBV27 combines with J gene TRBJ2-5; D perhaps matches TRBD2 (6 bases). The CDR3 contains 15 residues. CDR1 is MNHEY and CDR2 is SMNVEV in the germline V gene (reference sequence). The germline V and J ends were trimmed by 5 bases and 4 bases, with 17 bases remaining between them. The CDR3 bases are TGTGCCAGCAGTCTCCGGGACTCAGCCCGAGAGACCCAGTACTTC. Its protein product is CASSLRDSARETQYF.

The chain links TRBV28 to TRBJ2-2; D is possibly TRBD2 (5 bases). The CDR3 runs 16 residues. Trimming took off 7 bases at V and 1 base at J, with 16 bases between the two ends. Germline values: CDR1 MDHEN, CDR2 SYDVKM. CDR3: CASKPGRGQNTGELFF. The CDR3 coding sequence is TGTGCCAGCAAACCCGGTCGGGGTCAGAACACCGGGGAGCTGTTTTTT.

The chain uses TRBV29-1 and TRBJ1-1; D gene ambiguous. This CDR3 is built from 12 residues. Germline V gives CDR1 SQVTM, CDR2 ANQGSEA. V was clipped by 0 bases and J by 2 bases, with 4 bases between them. The CDR3 spells CSVEDVNTEAFF. The CDR3 region has the DNA TGCAGCGTTGAAGATGTAAACACTGAAGCTTTCTTT.

This rearrangement joins TRBV19 to TRBJ1-5, with D perhaps matching TRBD1 (5 bases). CDR3 length: 13 residues. Trimming took off 6 bases at V and 2 bases at J, with 8 bases between the two ends. Germline-derived CDR1 and CDR2 are LNHDA and SQIVND (reference sequence). The CDR3 DNA follows: TGTGCCAGTAGAGTGGGGGGCAATCAGCCCCAGCATTTT. Protein: CASRVGGNQPQHF.